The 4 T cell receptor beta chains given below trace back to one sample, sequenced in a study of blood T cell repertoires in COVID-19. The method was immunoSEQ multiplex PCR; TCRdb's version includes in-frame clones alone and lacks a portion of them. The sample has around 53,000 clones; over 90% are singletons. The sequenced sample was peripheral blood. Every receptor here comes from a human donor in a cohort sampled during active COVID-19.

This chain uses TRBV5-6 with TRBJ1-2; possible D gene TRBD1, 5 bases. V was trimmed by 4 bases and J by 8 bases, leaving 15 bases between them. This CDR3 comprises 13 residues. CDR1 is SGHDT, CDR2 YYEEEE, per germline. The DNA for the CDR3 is TGTGCCAGCAGCATCGGGACTGTTCTGGGCTACACCTTC. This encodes CASSIGTVLGYTF.

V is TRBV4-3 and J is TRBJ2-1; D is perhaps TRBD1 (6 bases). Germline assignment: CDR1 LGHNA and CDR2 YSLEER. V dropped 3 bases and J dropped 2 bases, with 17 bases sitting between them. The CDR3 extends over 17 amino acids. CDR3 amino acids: CASSQKWKGQTYNEQFF. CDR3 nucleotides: TGCGCCAGCAGCCAGAAATGGAAAGGACAGACCTACAATGAGCAGTTCTTC.

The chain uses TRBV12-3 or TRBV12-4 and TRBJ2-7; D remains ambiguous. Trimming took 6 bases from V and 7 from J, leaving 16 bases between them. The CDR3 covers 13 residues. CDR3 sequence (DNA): TGTGCCAGCAGCCCGGTACGCCCCGAGGAGCAGTACTTC. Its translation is CASSPVRPEEQYF.

CDR3 residues: CASSETFYRDGNTDTQYF. CDR3 DNA sequence: TGTGCCAGCAGTGAAACGTTTTACAGGGACGGGAACACAGATACGCAGTATTTT. V gene TRBV6-1 combines with J gene TRBJ2-3; D might be TRBD1 (6 bases). CDR3 length: 18 residues. Germline V lookup: CDR1 MNHNS, CDR2 SASEGT. V was clipped by 2 bases and J by 2 bases, with 20 bases between them.